This T cell receptor beta chain was retrieved from a study of preoperative IRX-2 immunotherapy in early breast cancer. Described treatment: preoperative locoregional IRX-2 cytokine immunotherapy. Patients received preoperative, locoregional IRX-2 cytokine immunotherapy in a phase Ib study. V was shortened by 4 bases and J by 3 bases, with 3 bases between the two germline ends. CDR1 is SEHNR, CDR2 FQNEAQ, per germline (reference sequence). The CDR3 contains 11 residues. The repertoire was sequenced with immunoSEQ multiplex PCR; TCRdb's copy has only in-frame clones and lacks some. This table has about 43,000 clones, approximately 94% appearing once.

This receptor was taken from a human donor with breast cancer. This chain joins TRBV7-9 and TRBJ2-5; D is undetermined. The source was tumor tissue, collected after IRX-2 immunotherapy. The CDR3 bases are TGTGCCAGCAGCTGGAAAGAGACCCAGTACTTC. Amino acids: CASSWKETQYF.